This T cell receptor beta chain came from a study of PD-1 blockade in mismatch repair-deficient tumors. Profiling relied on immunoSEQ multiplex PCR, and the TCRdb table lists in-frame clones only, not all of them. The table records tens of thousands of clones, 60% to 80% of them present only once. This clone was counted between two and nine times. The input for sequencing was peripheral blood, taken 2 weeks after starting pembrolizumab. This TCR was recovered from an adult with mismatch repair-deficient cancer.

As DNA, the CDR3 is TGCGCCAGCAGCTCCTACGAGATGAACACTGAAGCTTTCTTT. The encoded protein is CASSSYEMNTEAFF. V and J are TRBV5-1 and TRBJ1-1; unclear D gene. This CDR3 contains 14 residues. Trimming stripped 3 bases from V and 0 bases from J, with 9 bases between. Germline V CDR1 and CDR2: SGHRS, YFSETQ.